This T cell receptor (beta chain) derives from a study of CD8+CD57+ T cells in acquired aplastic anemia. The template used for profiling TCR beta VDJ and CDR3 was genomic DNA. One entry per CDR3 protein, called by TCRdb with MiXCR from the reads. The sample consists of more than 250,000 distinct CDR3 sequences, approximately 86% of them appearing once. This clonotype was observed a single time. A much larger clone differs by one base, so this may be a read error. V gave up 1 base and J gave up 3 bases, with 15 bases separating them. The length of the CDR3 is 15 residues. CDR1 and CDR2 from the germline V gene are DFQATT and SNEGSKA (reference sequence). CD8+CD57+ cell expansion, shown by flow cytometry, had occurred in the patients selected for sequencing. Acquired aplastic anemia of severe grade affected all patients.

The sequencing sample was made of sorted CD4+, CD8+, or CD8+CD57+ T cells (not recorded which) from PBMCs. This chain connects TRBV20-1 to TRBJ1-1, with D hard to call. The sequence came from a human donor with aplastic anemia. This CDR3 reads CSARGRDKGDTEAFF. DNA of the CDR3: TGCAGTGCTAGAGGCAGAGACAAGGGAGACACTGAAGCTTTCTTT.